Each of the 24 T cell receptor beta chains below was sequenced from the same sample in a study of blood T cell repertoires in COVID-19. Sequencing used immunoSEQ multiplex PCR; TCRdb keeps in-frame clones, though not all of them. The table shows approximately 97,000 clones, with over 75% occurring only once. The sequenced sample was peripheral blood. All receptors come from a man in his 60s with acute or convalescent COVID-19.

This rearrangement joins TRBV10-2 to TRBJ2-7; a weak D match, TRBD1 (6 bases). The ends were cut back, 7 bases at V and 0 bases at J, with 13 bases in the middle. The germline CDR1 and CDR2 sequences are WSHSY and SAAADI. The CDR3 is 14 residues long. The CDR3 coding sequence is TGCGCCAGCACACGGACAGAGAGCTCCTACGAGCAGTACGTC. Amino acid sequence: CASTRTESSYEQYV.

In its sample, this clone was seen a few times. This sequence joins TRBV6-1 and TRBJ1-4; 9 bases are a match to TRBD1. The germline gives CDR1 MNHNS, CDR2 SASEGT. The CDR3 extends over 14 amino acids. With 1 base clipped from V and 11 bases from J, the junction kept 5 bases outside the gene matches. This CDR3 is CASSEGTGDRKLFF. CDR3 nucleotides: TGTGCCAGCAGTGAAGGGACAGGGGATCGGAAACTGTTTTTT.

CDR3 protein: CASSLRGGQGFKDYGYTF. The CDR3 coding sequence is TGTGCCAGCAGCTTAAGGGGGGGACAGGGGTTTAAGGACTATGGCTACACCTTC. This chain links TRBV7-9 with TRBJ1-2; TRBD1 matches 10 bases. J lost 3 bases, V lost 2 bases, and 12 bases had no gene match. This CDR3 comprises 18 residues. CDR1 is SEHNR, CDR2 FQNEAQ, per germline (reference sequence).

The chain carries TRBV7-9 and TRBJ1-1; D is perhaps TRBD1 (6 bases). Trimming removed 10 bases from V and 2 bases from J, with 14 bases in between. The CDR3 totals 13 residues. Germline V CDR1 and CDR2: SEHNR, FQNEAQ (reference sequence). The CDR3 sequence is CATLRGANTEAFF. DNA for the CDR3: TGTGCCACCCTCAGGGGTGCCAACACTGAAGCTTTCTTT.

The chain couples TRBV28 to TRBJ1-2; no clear D gene. The CDR3 length is 10 residues. In germline, CDR1 is MDHEN, CDR2 SYDVKM. CDR3 nucleotides: TGTGGTTTTTCGGTCTATGGCTACACCTTC. Its protein is CGFSVYGYTF.

V is TRBV19 and J is TRBJ1-1, with 7 bases matching TRBD1. The length of the CDR3 is 15 residues. J gave up 3 bases and V 8 bases, and 12 bases lay outside the gene matches. The germline CDR1 and CDR2 sequences are LNHDA and SQIVND (reference sequence). CDR3 in amino acids: CASEGTETVHTEAFF. The CDR3, as DNA: TGTGCCAGTGAAGGGACAGAGACTGTACACACTGAAGCTTTCTTT.

The chain uses TRBV7-9 and TRBJ1-1; D unclear. CDR1 is SEHNR and CDR2 is FQNEAQ in the germline V gene (reference sequence). The CDR3 length is 13 residues. V shed 1 base and J shed 4 bases, with 7 bases lying between them. CDR3 nucleotide sequence: TGTGCCAGCAGCTTAGGGGAGATCACTGAAGCTTTCTTT. Translating it yields CASSLGEITEAFF.

This clone is a singleton in its sample. This chain uses TRBV7-9 with TRBJ1-4; 11 bases agree with TRBD1. Trimming cost V 6 bases and J 10 bases; bases outside gene matches: 7. Germline CDR1 is SEHNR and CDR2 is FQNEAQ (reference sequence). The CDR3 spans 14 residues. The CDR3 reads CASRPGQGDGKLFF. The CDR3 coding sequence is TGTGCCAGCAGACCGGGACAGGGGGATGGAAAACTGTTTTTT.

The V and J genes are TRBV11-2 and TRBJ1-5; tentatively, D is TRBD1 (5 bases). Between the trimmed V and J ends, which lost 3 bases and 6 bases, there was a span of 9 bases. Germline V lookup: CDR1 SGHAT, CDR2 FQNNGV. There are 13 residues in the CDR3. The CDR3: CASSFRGSQPQHF. The CDR3 coding sequence is TGTGCCAGCAGCTTTCGGGGGAGTCAGCCCCAGCATTTT.

The V and J genes are TRBV5-1 and TRBJ1-2; D is possibly TRBD1 (6 bases). There are 16 residues in the CDR3. Germline CDR1 and CDR2: SGHRS and YFSETQ. V lost 4 bases to trimming and J lost 7 bases, with 23 bases between them. The CDR3 DNA reads as TGCGCCAGCAGCGCAATTACCGGGACAAATATCCCTGGCTACACCTTC. The encoded protein is CASSAITGTNIPGYTF.

V gene TRBV6-6 combines with J gene TRBJ2-7; 8 bases are shared with TRBD1. After removal of 9 bases from V and 0 bases from J, the junction contained 7 bases not matched to a gene. CDR1 and CDR2 (germline): MNHNY, SVGAGI (reference sequence). The CDR3 has 14 residues. DNA for the CDR3: TGTGCCAGTCGGACAGGGACCGACTCCTACGAGCAGTACTTC. This sequence encodes CASRTGTDSYEQYF.

The chain uses TRBV12-3 or TRBV12-4 and TRBJ1-2, with D hard to call. The CDR3 sequence is 13 residues long. The V gene lost 0 bases and the J gene lost 2 bases, with 4 bases spanning the gap. DNA for the CDR3: TGTGCCAGCAGTTTAGCGGAGAACTATGGCTACACCTTC. Translating it yields CASSLAENYGYTF.

This clone was observed once. The chain is built from TRBV5-4 and TRBJ2-3; perhaps TRBD2 as D (5 bases). The CDR3 runs 15 residues. Germline V gives CDR1 SGHNT, CDR2 YYREEE (reference sequence). Trimming cost V 0 bases and J 1 base, with 9 bases left between them. DNA of the CDR3: TGTGCCAGCAGCTTGGATCCCGGGGGCACAGATACGCAGTATTTT. Amino acid sequence: CASSLDPGGTDTQYF.

V usage is TRBV4-1 and J usage is TRBJ2-6; possibly TRBD1 for D (5 bases). V lost 0 bases and J lost 0, with 12 bases in between. CDR3 length equals 18 residues. From germline, CDR1 is MGHRA and CDR2 YSYEKL. The CDR3 loop reads CASSQDHHRISGANVLTF. CDR3 DNA sequence: TGCGCCAGCAGCCAAGATCACCACAGGATCTCTGGGGCCAACGTCCTGACTTTC.

This chain connects TRBV11-2 to TRBJ1-3; 8 bases are shared with TRBD1. Trimming at V came to 4 bases and at J to 4 bases, leaving 6 bases not matched to a gene. This CDR3 region has 15 residues. Looked up from germline, CDR1 is SGHAT and CDR2 is FQNNGV. This CDR3 is CASSSPTGVGNTIYF. In nucleotides, the CDR3 is TGTGCCAGCAGCTCACCGACAGGGGTCGGAAACACCATATATTTT.

This sequence joins TRBV27 and TRBJ2-3, with 10 bases that match TRBD2. The V and J ends lost 5 bases and 0 bases, in that order; junction bases with no gene match: 23. Germline-derived CDR1 and CDR2 are MNHEY and SMNVEV (reference sequence). CDR3 length: 22 residues. Here the CDR3 reads CASSPRRGGQASGGASTDTQYF. DNA of the CDR3: TGTGCCAGCAGTCCCCGCCGGGGGGGGCAGGCTAGCGGGGGAGCTAGCACAGATACGCAGTATTTT.

The J gene is TRBJ1-2, the V gene TRBV7-9; 7 nucleotides match TRBD1. Germline V CDR1 and CDR2: SEHNR, FQNEAQ (reference sequence). The ends lost 4 bases at V and 7 bases at J; junction bases unmatched: 12. CDR3 length equals 15 residues. This CDR3 reads CASSSTTGAVGGYTF. Written as DNA, the CDR3 is TGTGCCAGCAGCTCAACTACAGGGGCGGTAGGTGGCTACACCTTC.

The chain employs TRBV19 and TRBJ2-1; 10 nucleotides agree with TRBD2. The CDR3 totals 16 residues. Germline lookup yields CDR1 LNHDA and CDR2 SQIVND (reference sequence). J was trimmed by 9 bases and V by 4 bases; bases with no gene match: 12. CDR3 sequence reads: CASSSETERGGREQFF. The CDR3 DNA is TGTGCCAGTAGTAGCGAGACTGAGCGGGGGGGGCGTGAGCAGTTCTTC.

The chain recombines TRBV7-9 with TRBJ2-1; possibly TRBD1 for D (5 bases). The CDR3 totals 15 residues. The V and J ends lost 5 bases and 4 bases respectively, with 15 bases between them. Germline lookup yields CDR1 SEHNR and CDR2 FQNEAQ (reference sequence). CDR3 nucleotide sequence: TGTGCCAGCAGCACACGCAGGGTTTGGTACAATGAGCAGTTCTTC. Its translation: CASSTRRVWYNEQFF.

This rearrangement joins TRBV7-7 to TRBJ2-1, with 9 bases matching TRBD1. The CDR3 runs 16 residues. The V segment lost 0 bases and the J segment 7 bases; nucleotides outside the gene matches: 7. CDR1 and CDR2 (germline): SSHAT, FNYEAQ (reference sequence). The CDR3 is CASSLAGTGNFNEQFF. DNA of the CDR3: TGTGCCAGCAGCTTAGCCGGGACAGGGAACTTTAATGAGCAGTTCTTC.

The chain combines TRBV2 with TRBJ1-2, with TRBD1 matching 8 bases. The CDR3 is made up of 14 amino acids. Germline loops: CDR1 SNHLY, CDR2 FYNNEI. Trimming removed 6 bases from V and 4 bases from J; junction bases left unmatched: 7. This chain's CDR3 is CASSRTGRSYGYTF. The CDR3 coding sequence is TGTGCCAGCAGCCGGACAGGGAGGTCCTATGGCTACACCTTC.

This CDR3 reads CASSQRAGGTEAFF. For the CDR3, the DNA is TGTGCCAGCAGCCAAAGGGCAGGGGGCACTGAAGCTTTCTTT. The rearrangement joins TRBV14 to TRBJ1-1; TRBD1 agrees at 7 bases. Germline CDR1 and CDR2: SGHDN and FVKESK. The CDR3 length is 14 residues. The J segment lost 4 bases and the V segment lost 2 bases, leaving 4 bases of the junction unmatched.

This sequence joins TRBV20-1 and TRBJ1-4; D is perhaps TRBD1 (6 bases). Trimming pared 3 bases from V and 4 bases from J, leaving 9 bases between. This CDR3 spans 13 amino acids. Germline V gives CDR1 DFQATT, CDR2 SNEGSKA (reference sequence). CDR3 coding DNA: TGCAGTGCTAGTGAGGACAGTAATGAAAAACTGTTTTTT. Translating it yields CSASEDSNEKLFF.

CDR3 loop: CASSSDVAGGLLDTQYF. For the CDR3, the DNA is TGTGCCAGCAGCTCCGACGTAGCGGGGGGGCTTCTTGATACGCAGTATTTT. V gene TRBV7-9 combines with J gene TRBJ2-3; 11 bases fit TRBD2. Per germline, CDR1 SEHNR and CDR2 FQNEAQ (reference sequence). Losses at the gene ends were 4 bases for V and 6 bases for J; bases not matched to a gene: 12. The CDR3 has 17 residues.